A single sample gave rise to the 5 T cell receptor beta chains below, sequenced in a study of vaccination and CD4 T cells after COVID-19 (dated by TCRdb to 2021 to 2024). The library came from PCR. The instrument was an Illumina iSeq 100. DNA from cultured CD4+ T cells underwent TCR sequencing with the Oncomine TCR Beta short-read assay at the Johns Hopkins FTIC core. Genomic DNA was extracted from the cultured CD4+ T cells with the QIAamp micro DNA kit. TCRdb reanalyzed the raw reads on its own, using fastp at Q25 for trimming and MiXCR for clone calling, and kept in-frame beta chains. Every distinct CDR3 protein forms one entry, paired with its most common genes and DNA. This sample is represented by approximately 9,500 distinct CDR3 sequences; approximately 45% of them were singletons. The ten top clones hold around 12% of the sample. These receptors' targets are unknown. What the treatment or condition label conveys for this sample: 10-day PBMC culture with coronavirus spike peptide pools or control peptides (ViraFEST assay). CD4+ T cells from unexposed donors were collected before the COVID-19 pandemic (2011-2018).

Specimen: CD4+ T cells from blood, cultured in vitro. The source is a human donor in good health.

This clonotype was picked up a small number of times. Here the CDR3 reads CASSPRRDSNQPQHF. The CDR3 DNA reads as TGTGCCAGCAGCCCCCGCAGGGATAGCAATCAGCCCCAGCATTTT. The chain couples TRBV21-1 to TRBJ1-5; the DNA was not used to check the table's D call, TRBD1. TRBV21-1 is a pseudogene locus. This CDR3 comprises 15 residues.

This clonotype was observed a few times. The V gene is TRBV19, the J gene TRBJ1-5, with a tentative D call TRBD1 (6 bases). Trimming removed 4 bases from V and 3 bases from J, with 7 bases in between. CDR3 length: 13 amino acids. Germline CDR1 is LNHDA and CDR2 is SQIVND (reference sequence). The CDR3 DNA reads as TGTGCCAGTAGTAGGGACACCAATCAGCCCCAGCATTTT. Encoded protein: CASSRDTNQPQHF.

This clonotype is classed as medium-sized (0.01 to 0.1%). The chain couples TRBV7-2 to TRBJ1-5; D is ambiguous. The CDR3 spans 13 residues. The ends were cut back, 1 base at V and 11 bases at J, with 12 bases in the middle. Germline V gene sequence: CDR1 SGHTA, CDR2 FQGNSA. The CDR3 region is CASSLVGGKAQHF. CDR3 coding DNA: TGTGCCAGCAGCTTAGTCGGCGGGAAGGCCCAGCATTTT. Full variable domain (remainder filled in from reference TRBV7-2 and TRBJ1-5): GAGVSQSPSNKVTEKGKDVELRCDPISGHTALYWYRQSLGQGLEFLIYFQGNSAPDKSGLPSDRFSAERTGGSVSTLTIQRTQQEDSAVYLCASSLVGGKAQHFGDGTRLSIL.

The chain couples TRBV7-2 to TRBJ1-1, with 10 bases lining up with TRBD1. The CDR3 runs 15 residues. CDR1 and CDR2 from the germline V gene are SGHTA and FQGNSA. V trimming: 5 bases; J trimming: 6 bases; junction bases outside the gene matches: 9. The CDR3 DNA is TGTGCCAGCAGCCCAACCGTGGACAGGGGGGCTGAAGCTTTCTTT. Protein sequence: CASSPTVDRGAEAFF. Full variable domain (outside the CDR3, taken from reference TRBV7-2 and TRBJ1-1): GAGVSQSPSNKVTEKGKDVELRCDPISGHTALYWYRQSLGQGLEFLIYFQGNSAPDKSGLPSDRFSAERTGGSVSTLTIQRTQQEDSAVYLCASSPTVDRGAEAFFGQGTRLTVV.

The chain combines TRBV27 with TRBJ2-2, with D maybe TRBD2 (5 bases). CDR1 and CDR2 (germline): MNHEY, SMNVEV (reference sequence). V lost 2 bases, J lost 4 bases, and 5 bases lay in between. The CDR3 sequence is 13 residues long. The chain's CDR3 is CASSLEGTGELFF. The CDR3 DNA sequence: TGTGCCAGCAGTTTAGAGGGCACCGGGGAGCTGTTTTTT.